This T cell receptor (beta chain) appears in the sequencing data of a study of T-cell reconstitution after alpha-beta-depleted transplantation in children. Using unique molecular identifiers, the investigators prepared the TCRbeta library. TCRdb re-called the PCR reads with MiXCR, one entry per CDR3 protein. The sample yields hundreds of thousands of distinct CDR3 sequences, over 15% seen once. To note about this clonotype: Since no conserved phenylalanine or tryptophan closes the CDR3, a read error is the likely cause. The DNA is left out, because the CDR3 cannot be placed on it with certainty; the CDR3 is given as TCRdb lists it.

CDR1 SGHDT and CDR2 YYEEEE come from the germline V gene. The CDR3 comprises 9 residues, both ends counted. The chain carries TRBV5-6 and TRBJ1-6. The TCR sequence derives from a human donor who donated a stem cell graft to a child with acute myeloid leukemia. The specimen comprised PBMCs from the stem cell graft donor, sampled from the stem cell graft. CDR3 protein: CASSLMAFL.